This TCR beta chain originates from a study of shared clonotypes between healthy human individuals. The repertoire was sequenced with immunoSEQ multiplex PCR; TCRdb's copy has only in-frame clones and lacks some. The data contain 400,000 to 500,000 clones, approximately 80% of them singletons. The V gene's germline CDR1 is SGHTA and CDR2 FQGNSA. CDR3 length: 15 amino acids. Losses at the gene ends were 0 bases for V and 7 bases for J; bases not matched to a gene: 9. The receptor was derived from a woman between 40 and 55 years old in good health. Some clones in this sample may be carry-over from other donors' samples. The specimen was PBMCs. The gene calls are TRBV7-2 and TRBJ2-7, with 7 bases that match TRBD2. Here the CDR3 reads CASSLAGGNSGEQYF. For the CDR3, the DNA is TGTGCCAGCAGCTTAGCGGGAGGGAACTCCGGTGAGCAGTACTTC.